This is a list of T cell receptor beta chains from one sample in a study of shared clonotypes between healthy human individuals. Sequencing used immunoSEQ multiplex PCR; TCRdb keeps in-frame clones, though not all of them. This sample has around 640,000 clones, with 95% to 97% found just once. Sequencing used naive CD8+ T cells sorted from blood. The receptor set was obtained from a woman in her 30s in good health. The CDR3 runs from the conserved cysteine through the conserved F or W. Each record gives: V gene, D gene, J gene, clone size, CDR3 protein, CDR3 DNA. A D gene is named only where the DNA matches it firmly. Clone size is not always given. Where it is, it says once, few, many or a class for expanded clones.

>TRBV10-1|.|TRBJ2-7|few
CASSDFNGEYF
TGCGCCAGCAGTGACTTCAACGGGGAGTACTTC
>TRBV27|.|TRBJ1-5|.
CASSQGISNQPQHF
TGTGCCAGCAGCCAGGGGATTAGCAATCAGCCCCAGCATTTT
>TRBV10-2|.|TRBJ1-1|.
CASSANTEAFF
TGCGCCAGTTCAGCAAACACTGAAGCTTTCTTT
>TRBV5-1|.|TRBJ2-7|.
CASSNDDRPYEQYF
TGCGCCAGCAGTAACGATGACAGACCCTACGAGCAGTACTTC
>TRBV5-6|.|TRBJ1-3|.
CASSSGTVLNTIYF
TGTGCCAGCAGCTCAGGGACTGTTCTGAACACCATATATTTT
>TRBV29-1|.|TRBJ1-2|.
CSVVQPQDNYGYTF
TGCAGCGTTGTACAGCCCCAGGACAACTATGGCTACACCTTC
>TRBV19|.|TRBJ2-7|.
CASSPAESYEQYF
TGTGCCAGTAGCCCCGCTGAGAGCTACGAGCAGTACTTC
>TRBV27|.|TRBJ2-1|.
CASIGRNNEQFF
TGTGCCAGCATTGGTAGGAACAATGAGCAGTTCTTC
>TRBV4-1|.|TRBJ1-2|.
CASRGVGNYGYTF
TGCGCCAGCAGGGGGGTGGGTAACTATGGCTACACCTTC
>TRBV19|.|TRBJ1-5|once
CARKREKRDNQPQHF
TGTGCCAGGAAGAGGGAGAAAAGAGACAATCAGCCCCAGCATTTT
>TRBV6-6|TRBD1|TRBJ2-7|once
CASSYSTGAYEQYF
TGTGCCAGCAGTTACTCTACAGGGGCCTACGAGCAGTACTTC
>TRBV27|.|TRBJ2-7|.
CASSLSPGSYAYEQYF
TGTGCCAGCAGTTTATCTCCGGGGTCTTACGCCTACGAGCAGTACTTC
>TRBV2|.|TRBJ2-7|.
CASSTDSHYEQYF
TGTGCCAGCAGTACCGACAGCCACTACGAGCAGTACTTC
>TRBV7-9|.|TRBJ2-7|once
CASSVTYEQYF
TGTGCCAGCAGCGTCACCTACGAGCAGTACTTC
>TRBV28|.|TRBJ1-5|.
CASSSDSNQPQHF
TGTGCCAGCAGTTCAGATAGCAATCAGCCCCAGCATTTT
>TRBV2|.|TRBJ2-1|.
CASSETSGTPEDNEQFF
TGTGCCAGCAGTGAAACCTCCGGGACCCCCGAAGACAATGAGCAGTTCTTC
>TRBV2|.|TRBJ2-5|.
CASSDPAGGQETQYF
TGTGCCAGCAGTGACCCGGCGGGTGGACAAGAGACCCAGTACTTC
>TRBV10-1|TRBD2|TRBJ2-7|.
CASTAGLASEQYF
TGCGCCAGCACCGCGGGACTAGCATCCGAGCAGTACTTC
>TRBV28|.|TRBJ1-1|.
CASSSTGMNTEAFF
TGTGCCAGCAGTTCTACCGGGATGAACACTGAAGCTTTCTTT
>TRBV4-2|TRBD2|TRBJ2-7|.
CASSQDGTSGLEQYF
TGTGCCAGCAGCCAAGACGGGACTAGCGGACTGGAGCAGTACTTC
>TRBV19|.|TRBJ2-3|.
CASSIGTGTDTQYF
TGTGCCAGTAGTATAGGGACGGGCACAGATACGCAGTATTTT
>TRBV27|.|TRBJ1-2|.
CASRPEARAGYTF
TGTGCCAGCAGGCCTGAGGCGAGGGCTGGCTACACCTTC
>TRBV28|TRBD2|TRBJ2-3|.
CASNLLAGGADTQYF
TGTGCCAGCAACCTACTAGCGGGAGGCGCAGATACGCAGTATTTT
>TRBV4-1|TRBD1|TRBJ1-1|.
CASRSRTGFTEAFF
TGCGCCAGCAGATCCCGGACAGGGTTCACTGAAGCTTTCTTT
>TRBV5-6|.|TRBJ1-2|.
CASSLGRAGTRNYGYTF
TGTGCCAGCAGCTTGGGGCGAGCCGGGACACGAAACTATGGCTACACCTTC
>TRBV7-9|TRBD2|TRBJ2-1|.
CASTRSTSGTYNEQFF
TGTGCCAGCACTCGAAGTACTAGCGGAACCTACAATGAGCAGTTCTTC
>TRBV27|TRBD1|TRBJ1-3|.
CASSPGTGLGNTIYF
TGTGCCAGCAGTCCGGGGACAGGGCTTGGAAACACCATATATTTT
>TRBV5-6|.|TRBJ2-1|.
CASSLAPSEEQFF
TGTGCCAGCAGCTTGGCCCCGTCCGAGGAGCAGTTCTTC
>TRBV4-1|.|TRBJ2-1|.
CASSPGTLGGEQFF
TGCGCCAGCAGCCCCGGGACCCTAGGGGGTGAGCAGTTCTTC
>TRBV9|.|TRBJ2-2|once
CASRAPRGTGELFF
TGTGCCAGCAGAGCACCGAGGGGCACCGGGGAGCTGTTTTTT
>TRBV4-1|.|TRBJ2-2|.
CASSQGGNRELFF
TGCGCCAGCAGCCAAGGGGGGAATCGGGAGCTGTTTTTT
>TRBV13|TRBD1|TRBJ1-1|.
CASRTGTGITEAFF
TGTGCCAGCAGAACTGGGACAGGGATCACTGAAGCTTTCTTT
>TRBV19|.|TRBJ1-5|.
CASSTSDRYNQPQHF
TGTGCCAGTAGTACCTCCGACAGGTACAATCAGCCCCAGCATTTT
>TRBV11-2|.|TRBJ1-1|.
CASPEAVNTEAFF
TGTGCCAGCCCCGAAGCAGTGAACACTGAAGCTTTCTTT
>TRBV27|.|TRBJ2-2|.
CASSLGQNTGELFF
TGTGCCAGCAGTTTGGGGCAAAACACCGGGGAGCTGTTTTTT
>TRBV30|.|TRBJ1-3|.
CAWGASYSGNTIYF
TGTGCCTGGGGGGCCTCCTACTCTGGAAACACCATATATTTT
>TRBV7-9|.|TRBJ2-7|.
CASSLVSYEQYF
TGTGCCAGCAGCTTAGTATCCTACGAGCAGTACTTC
>TRBV27|.|TRBJ2-2|.
CASSPGPTGELFF
TGTGCCAGCAGTCCCGGGCCCACCGGGGAGCTGTTTTTT
>TRBV27|TRBD1|TRBJ2-7|.
CASSFTGTGTYEQYF
TGTGCCAGCAGTTTTACCGGGACAGGGACCTACGAGCAGTACTTC
>TRBV29-1|TRBD2|TRBJ2-7|.
CSVAGTSGRPSYEQYF
TGCAGCGTTGCCGGGACTAGCGGGAGACCCTCCTACGAGCAGTACTTC
>TRBV6-1|.|TRBJ2-1|.
CASSEAGYYNEQFF
TGTGCCAGCAGTGAAGCGGGTTACTACAATGAGCAGTTCTTC
>TRBV6-5|.|TRBJ2-7|.
CASSYGVGGNEQYF
TGTGCCAGCAGTTACGGGGTTGGAGGGAACGAGCAGTACTTC
>TRBV7-8|.|TRBJ2-6|.
CASSSTRSGANVLTF
TGTGCCAGCAGCTCCACTCGCTCTGGGGCCAACGTCCTGACTTTC
>TRBV9|.|TRBJ2-3|.
CASSVEFSTDTQYF
TGTGCCAGCAGCGTAGAATTTAGCACAGATACGCAGTATTTT
>TRBV11-1|TRBD1|TRBJ2-7|.
CASSSRTGSSYEQYF
TGTGCCAGCAGCTCGAGGACAGGCAGCTCCTACGAGCAGTACTTC
>TRBV28|TRBD2|TRBJ2-4|.
CASSLVAGVGNIQYF
TGTGCCAGCAGTTTAGTAGCGGGTGTAGGAAACATTCAGTACTTC
>TRBV9|.|TRBJ1-2|few
CASSADRNYGYTF
TGTGCCAGCAGCGCGGACAGAAACTATGGCTACACCTTC
>TRBV28|.|TRBJ1-1|few
CASSLFTNTEAFF
TGTGCCAGCAGTTTATTCACGAACACTGAAGCTTTCTTT
>TRBV27|TRBD2|TRBJ2-1|.
CASSLWALAREQFF
TGTGCCAGCAGTTTATGGGCACTAGCGCGCGAGCAGTTCTTC